What follows are 20 T cell receptor beta chains derived from one specimen sequenced in a study of regulatory T cells in long-lasting Graves disease. TCR beta libraries were built with iRepertoire HTBI primers and Arm-PCR of CDR3 regions. TCRdb called the multiplex PCR reads again in MiXCR, with one record for every CDR3 protein. The sample lists approximately 470,000 distinct CDR3 sequences; about a sixth were seen once. As to time point: newly diagnosed GD, antithyroid drugs for less than 3 months. Extracted RNA from PBMCs served as the source of the TCR library. Another study also made use of these data, one on T cells in Graves' hyperthyroidism and ophthalmopathy.

Sequenced material: peripheral blood mononuclear cells (PBMCs), taken at new diagnosis, from a patient treated with antithyroid drugs. The receptors were gathered from a man aged 35 to 55 with Graves disease.

The V and J genes are TRBV7-9 and TRBJ2-7, with D possibly called TRBD1 or TRBD2 (5 bases each). V gave up 5 bases and J gave up 0 bases, with 14 bases separating them. This CDR3 spans 15 amino acids. Germline values: CDR1 SEHNR, CDR2 FQNEAQ (reference sequence). The CDR3 sequence is CASSRKGPNSYEQYF. The CDR3 DNA reads as TGTGCCAGCAGCCGGAAGGGACCGAACTCCTACGAGCAGTACTTC.

There are many counts of this clonotype. The chain recombines TRBV18 with TRBJ2-1, with TRBD1 matching over 8 bases. This CDR3 contains 16 residues. Germline V gives CDR1 KGHSH, CDR2 LQKENI. V lost 4 bases and J lost 4; bases outside the gene matches: 9. The CDR3, as DNA: TGTGCCAGCTCACGAGCTTCAGGGGGCAAATACAATGAGCAGTTCTTC. Translation: CASSRASGGKYNEQFF. Supplemented by reference TRBV18 and TRBJ2-1, the full variable domain reads NAGVMQNPRHLVRRRGQEARLRCSPMKGHSHVYWYRQLPEEGLKFMVYLQKENIIDESGMPKERFSAEFPKEGPSILRIQQVVRGDSAAYFCASSRASGGKYNEQFFGPGTRLTVL.

V is TRBV20-1 and J is TRBJ2-1, with D perhaps matching TRBD1 (6 bases). There are 14 residues in the CDR3. Germline V CDR1 and CDR2: DFQATT, SNEGSKA (reference sequence). The ends were cut back, 6 bases at V and 6 bases at J, with 18 bases in the middle. CDR3 residues: CSARQITGINEQFF. CDR3 in DNA: TGCAGTGCCCGGCAGATAACAGGGATCAATGAGCAGTTCTTC.

The V and J genes are TRBV10-2 and TRBJ2-3; 8 nucleotides align to TRBD2. Germline CDR1 is WSHSY and CDR2 is SAAADI. V shed 2 bases and J 7 bases; nucleotides not matched to a gene: 5. The CDR3 is 14 residues long. The CDR3 region has the DNA TGCGCCAGCAGTGAGCTAGGACTAGCTTATACGCAGTATTTT. Amino acids: CASSELGLAYTQYF.

The gene calls are TRBV20-1 and TRBJ2-1, with TRBD2 identical over 13 bases. There are 14 residues in the CDR3. Germline values: CDR1 DFQATT, CDR2 SNEGSKA (reference sequence). With 5 bases clipped from V and 8 bases from J, the junction kept 6 bases outside the gene matches. This CDR3 reads CSAPTSGRIYEQFF. The CDR3 DNA is TGCAGTGCTCCGACTAGCGGGAGGATCTATGAGCAGTTCTTC.

The rearrangement uses TRBV20-1 and TRBJ1-1; unclear D gene. The CDR3 has 12 residues. The V gene lost 3 bases and the J gene lost 7 bases, with 12 bases spanning the gap. Per the germline V gene, CDR1 is DFQATT and CDR2 is SNEGSKA (reference sequence). The CDR3 spells CSASSLSLEAFF. The CDR3 DNA reads as TGCAGTGCTAGTTCATTGAGCCTTGAAGCTTTCTTT.

The table lists this clonotype with many counts. The genes are TRBV2 and TRBJ2-1; 14 bases map to TRBD2. The CDR3 consists of 14 residues. CDR1 is SNHLY, CDR2 FYNNEI, per germline. J was trimmed by 9 bases and V by 6 bases; bases with no gene match: 4. The CDR3: CASRGTSGRAEQFF. The CDR3 DNA reads TGTGCCAGCAGGGGGACTAGCGGGAGAGCTGAGCAGTTCTTC.

This clonotype has ten or more counts. This sequence joins TRBV28 and TRBJ1-3, with D perhaps TRBD1 (5 bases). The CDR3 consists of 16 residues. Trimming took 5 bases from V and 6 from J, leaving 20 bases between them. CDR1 is MDHEN, CDR2 SYDVKM, per germline. The CDR3 protein is CASSPTGTKILNTIYF. The CDR3, as DNA: TGTGCCAGCAGTCCTACCGGGACGAAAATTCTAAACACCATATATTTT.

To note about this clonotype: Just one base apart from a much larger clone, this may be a read error. The V and J genes are TRBV5-1 and TRBJ1-2; D is perhaps TRBD1 (5 bases). V gave up 4 bases and J gave up 3 bases, with 16 bases separating them. CDR1 is SGHRS and CDR2 is YFSETQ in the germline V gene. The length of the CDR3 is 15 residues. CDR3 residues: CASSTGLPHHYGYTF. In DNA, the CDR3 is TGCGCCAGCAGCACGGGGCTTCCTCACCACTATGGCTACACCTTC.

This clonotype was counted many times. The chain is built from TRBV5-6 and TRBJ2-7, with a possible D match to TRBD1 (6 bases). The germline CDR1 and CDR2 sequences are SGHDT and YYEEEE. CDR3 length: 13 residues. The V and J ends lost 0 bases and 9 bases respectively, with 13 bases between them. For the CDR3, the DNA is TGTGCCAGCAGCTTGGGGCAGGGGACGGGGCAGTACTTC. Translating gives CASSLGQGTGQYF.

This clonotype was picked up many times. V usage is TRBV28 and J usage is TRBJ2-7; no firm D call. Trimming removed 5 bases at V and 2 bases at J, with 7 bases between. The CDR3 consists of 12 residues. The V gene's germline CDR1 is MDHEN and CDR2 SYDVKM. In nucleotides, the CDR3 is TGTGCCAGCAGTCTCCTCCCCTACGAGCAGTACTTC. It yields the protein CASSLLPYEQYF.

This clonotype was detected many times. V and J are TRBV7-9 and TRBJ2-5; D is uncertain. Germline-derived CDR1 and CDR2 are SEHNR and FQNEAQ (reference sequence). The V gene lost 6 bases and the J gene lost 4 bases, with 3 bases spanning the gap. The CDR3 sequence is 10 residues long. CDR3 sequence reads: CASSLETQYF. The CDR3 DNA reads as TGTGCCAGCAGTCTAGAGACCCAGTACTTC.

The chain employs TRBV5-4 and TRBJ1-1, with D tentatively TRBD1 (6 bases). Trimming shortened V by 4 bases and J by 6 bases, and 19 bases separated the two germline ends. This CDR3 has 15 amino acids. The germline gives CDR1 SGHNT, CDR2 YYREEE (reference sequence). CDR3 region: CASSPGGGVRAEAFF. DNA of the CDR3: TGTGCCAGCAGCCCTGGAGGGGGGGTAAGGGCTGAAGCTTTCTTT.

The chain joins TRBV28 to TRBJ1-6, with D possibly matching TRBD1 (6 bases). The CDR3 is made up of 15 amino acids. V shed 4 bases and J shed 9 bases, with 16 bases lying between them. The germline gives CDR1 MDHEN, CDR2 SYDVKM. The CDR3 is CASSSKTGFASPLHF. The CDR3, as DNA: TGTGCCAGCAGTTCAAAGACAGGTTTTGCTTCACCCCTCCACTTT.

As to this clonotype: A single base separates this from a much larger clone, so it may be a read error. The V and J genes are TRBV7-3 and TRBJ2-5, with D possibly being TRBD1 or TRBD2 (5 bases each). CDR3 length: 14 amino acids. The germline CDR1 and CDR2 sequences are SGHTA and FQGTGA. The CDR3 loop is CASSPPGRQETPYF. CDR3 nucleotides: TGTGCCAGCAGCCCCCCGGGACGTCAAGAGACCCCGTACTTC. Variable domain in full (rest from reference TRBV7-3 and TRBJ2-5): GAGVSQTPSNKVTEKGKYVELRCDPISGHTALYWYRQSLGQGPEFLIYFQGTGAADDSGLPNDRFFAVRPEGSVSTLKIQRTERGDSAVYLCASSPPGRQETPYFGPGTRLLVL.

This clonotype was counted many times. V and J are TRBV5-1 and TRBJ2-1; D gene uncertain. Germline assignment: CDR1 SGHRS and CDR2 YFSETQ. The CDR3 loop spans 15 amino acids. V was clipped by 1 base and J by 0 bases, with 8 bases between them. The CDR3 protein is CASSLTDSSYNEQFF. The CDR3 DNA follows: TGCGCCAGCAGCTTGACCGATAGCTCCTACAATGAGCAGTTCTTC.

This clonotype appeared many times. The chain uses TRBV2 and TRBJ1-5; TRBD1 aligns across 7 bases. The CDR3 is 15 residues long. After removal of 3 bases from V and 6 bases from J, the junction contained 8 bases not matched to a gene. Germline CDR1 SNHLY, CDR2 FYNNEI. This CDR3 reads CASSDRGGAGQPQHF. For the CDR3, the DNA is TGTGCCAGCAGTGATAGAGGGGGCGCGGGTCAGCCCCAGCATTTT.

There are many counts of this clonotype. At one end, the junction sequence differs from germline, possibly due to a read error. J is TRBJ2-7 and V is TRBV3-1, with TRBD2 matching 7 bases. This CDR3 region has 15 residues. The germline V gene has CDR1 LGHDT and CDR2 YNNKEL (reference sequence). For the CDR3, the DNA is TGTGCCAGCAGCCCATCGACTAGCTACTCCCACGAGCAGTACTTC. It codes for CASSPSTSYSHEQYF.

In this sample, this clonotype turned up many times. V and J are TRBV3-1 and TRBJ2-7; D not certain. The V gene lost 2 bases and the J gene lost 3 bases, with 5 bases spanning the gap. Germline-derived CDR1 and CDR2 are LGHDT and YNNKEL (reference sequence). The CDR3 runs to 12 residues. CDR3 protein: CASSQFNYEQYF. In DNA form, the CDR3 reads TGTGCCAGCAGCCAATTCAACTACGAGCAGTACTTC.

This sequence joins TRBV29-1 and TRBJ2-2; 8 bases map to TRBD1. CDR1 and CDR2 (germline): SQVTM, ANQGSEA. The V gene end was trimmed by 4 bases and the J gene end by 1 base; junction bases not matched to a gene: 5. CDR3 length equals 15 residues. CDR3 bases: TGCAGCGTTGGACCAGGGGGCGGGAACACCGGGGAGCTGTTTTTT. Translating it yields CSVGPGGGNTGELFF.